Listed below are T cell receptor beta chains from one sample, sequenced in a study of cytomegalovirus exposure and HLA in healthy donors. The data were produced by immunoSEQ multiplex PCR, yet TCRdb's version contains in-frame clones alone and is incomplete. The table records about 190,000 clones, more than 70% of them present only once. Sequencing was carried out using PBMCs. The receptors come from a man aged 30-40 years in good health and CMV-seropositive. The CDR3 runs from the conserved cysteine through the conserved F or W. D genes are given only for firm matches. The size entry is marked missing in some rows and otherwise reads once, few, many or a size class.

V gene,D gene,clone size,J gene,CDR3 DNA,CDR3 protein
TRBV30,-,-,TRBJ2-1,TGTGCCTGGAGTCCGACCCCCGGGGTCGAGTTCTTC,CAWSPTPGVEFF
TRBV15,TRBD1,many,TRBJ2-3,TGTGCCACCAGCAGAACCGGGACAGTCACAGATACGCAGTATTTT,CATSRTGTVTDTQYF
TRBV7-9,TRBD1,-,TRBJ2-3,TGTGCCAGCAGCCGCGGGACAGGGAGAGGTACGCAGTATTTT,CASSRGTGRGTQYF
TRBV19,-,-,TRBJ2-7,TGTGCCAGTAGTATTTTGGACAGACCCTACGAGCAGTACTTC,CASSILDRPYEQYF
TRBV2,TRBD2,once,TRBJ2-7,TGTGCCAGCGGCGGGGGGGCTTCCTACGAGCAGTACTTC,CASGGGASYEQYF
TRBV6-5,-,-,TRBJ2-7,TGTGCCAGCAGTACCACACGCGAGCAGTACTTC,CASSTTREQYF
TRBV7-9,-,once,TRBJ1-2,TGTGCCAGCAGCTTAGGGGAGCTTCGTGGGGGAGGCTATGGCTACACCTTC,CASSLGELRGGGYGYTF
TRBV7-9,-,-,TRBJ1-1,TGTGCCAGCAGCTTAGGTTCGAGTACTGAAGCTTTCTTT,CASSLGSSTEAFF
TRBV6-5,-,-,TRBJ1-5,TGTGCCAGCAGTTACAGGGGGCCCCAGCATTTT,CASSYRGPQHF
TRBV28,TRBD1,-,TRBJ1-4,TGTGCCAGCAGTTTCACCGGGGGCAGGGGGCATGAAAAACTGTTTTTT,CASSFTGGRGHEKLFF
TRBV6-5,-,-,TRBJ2-3,TGTGCCAGCAGCTCCTTGCGCGGGTTAGATGATACGCAGTATTTT,CASSSLRGLDDTQYF
TRBV4-2,TRBD2,-,TRBJ2-1,TGTGCCAGCAGCCCCGTCGATTTCCAGCGGGGTGCCGCTGAGCAGTTCTTC,CASSPVDFQRGAAEQFF
TRBV6-5,-,-,TRBJ1-2,TGTGCCAGCAGTTACTCGAGAGGGTTCAATGGCTACACCTTC,CASSYSRGFNGYTF
TRBV4-2,-,-,TRBJ1-5,TGTGCCAGCAGCCAAGCTCGGCAGGGAGGCCAGCCCCAGCATTTT,CASSQARQGGQPQHF
TRBV28,-,-,TRBJ2-5,TGTGCCAGCTGGGGGGGCTACGCAGAGACCCAGTACTTC,CASWGGYAETQYF
TRBV12-5,TRBD1,-,TRBJ2-1,TGTGCTAGTGGTTTGGTACTTGACAGGGGAGACAATGAGCAGTTCTTC,CASGLVLDRGDNEQFF
TRBV7-9,TRBD2,few,TRBJ2-5,TGTGCCAGCAGCTTAGGGGGGGGGCAAGAGACCCAGTACTTC,CASSLGGGQETQYF
TRBV4-3,-,-,TRBJ2-1,TGCGCCAGCAGCCAATCCGGGAAGATCTACAATGAGCAGTTCTTC,CASSQSGKIYNEQFF
TRBV2,-,-,TRBJ2-1,TGTGCCAGCAGTACTAGTGAGAATGAGCAGTTCTTC,CASSTSENEQFF
TRBV30,-,-,TRBJ1-1,TGTGCCTGGAGTGTGGGGGGAAAGGGTTGGTTTGCTGAAGCTTTCTTT,CAWSVGGKGWFAEAFF
TRBV5-4,-,-,TRBJ2-2,TGTGCCAGCAGCTTGGCTACAGGGAACCGCGGGGAGCTGTTTTTT,CASSLATGNRGELFF
TRBV20-1,-,-,TRBJ2-4,TGCAGTGCTCCAGGCGGGATTCAGTACTTC,CSAPGGIQYF
TRBV10-3,TRBD2,once,TRBJ2-1,TGTGCCATCAGTGAGGGGCCCGGGAGGACTGGGACGTTAGAGTACAATGAGCAGTTCTTC,CAISEGPGRTGTLEYNEQFF
TRBV7-2,-,-,TRBJ2-7,TGTGCCAGCGGGGCGGGGTCCGCCTACGAGCAGTACTTC,CASGAGSAYEQYF
TRBV9,TRBD1,-,TRBJ1-1,TGTGCCAGCAGCCCGCCCGGGACAGTCAACACTGAAGCTTTCTTT,CASSPPGTVNTEAFF
TRBV6-8,TRBD2,few,TRBJ2-7,TGTGCCAGCAGTTACTCCAGACTAGCACCCTTGGAGCAGTACTTC,CASSYSRLAPLEQYF
TRBV30,-,-,TRBJ2-7,TGTGCCTGGAGTGAAACACAGCTCTACGAGCAGTACTTC,CAWSETQLYEQYF
TRBV5-5,-,-,TRBJ1-1,TGTGCCAGCAGCTGGGGGCTTACAGTGAACACTGAAGCTTTCTTT,CASSWGLTVNTEAFF
TRBV30,TRBD1,-,TRBJ1-1,TGTGCCTGGGCAGGACAGGGGGCTTTAGGCACTGAAGCTTTCTTT,CAWAGQGALGTEAFF
TRBV28,TRBD1,-,TRBJ2-1,TGTGCCAGCACAAGTCCGGGACAGGGGGCCGATGAGCAGTTCTTC,CASTSPGQGADEQFF
TRBV2,TRBD1,-,TRBJ1-2,TGTGCCAGCAGTGCTTGGACAGGGACCAACTATGGCTACACCTTC,CASSAWTGTNYGYTF
TRBV30,TRBD1,-,TRBJ1-5,TGTGCCTGGAGTGTAGGGACAGGGAATCAGCCCCAGCATTTT,CAWSVGTGNQPQHF
TRBV30,TRBD1,-,TRBJ1-6,TGTGCCTGGAGACAGACAGGGGGGCCTGGTTCACCCCTCCACTTT,CAWRQTGGPGSPLHF
TRBV4-1,TRBD2,-,TRBJ2-7,TGCGCCAGCAGCTTCCAGACTAGCGGAATCTACGAGCAGTACTTC,CASSFQTSGIYEQYF
TRBV9,TRBD1,-,TRBJ1-3,TGTGCCAGCAGCGTAGCTCCGACAGGGGAAGGAAACACCATATATTTT,CASSVAPTGEGNTIYF
TRBV4-3,-,-,TRBJ1-1,TGCGCCAGCAGTCTAAACTGGTCGCCGAACACTGAAGCTTTCTTT,CASSLNWSPNTEAFF
TRBV19,-,-,TRBJ2-7,TGTGCCAGTAGTTCCTCGACAGGTTCCTCTTACGAGCAGTACTTC,CASSSSTGSSYEQYF
TRBV6-6,-,-,TRBJ1-6,TGTGCCAGCAGTTACCTGGACATCGGTAATTCACCCCTCCACTTT,CASSYLDIGNSPLHF
TRBV9,TRBD1,-,TRBJ1-1,TGTGCCAGCAGCTCAGGGCAAGGGGGCGCAGAAGCTTTCTTT,CASSSGQGGAEAFF
TRBV19,TRBD1,-,TRBJ1-6,TGTGCCAGTAGGGACAGGGTTAATAATTCACCCCTCCACTTT,CASRDRVNNSPLHF
TRBV7-9,TRBD2,-,TRBJ2-1,TGTTCCAGCAGCTTAGAGGTAGCGGATGGGAGGGAGAATGAGCAGTTCTTC,CSSSLEVADGRENEQFF
TRBV27,TRBD1,few,TRBJ2-5,TGTGCCAGCAGTGCGGACAGGGGGATGGAGACCCAGTACTTC,CASSADRGMETQYF
TRBV7-2,-,-,TRBJ2-3,TGTGCCAGCAGTTCTCTTAGGGGGGATACGCAGTATTTT,CASSSLRGDTQYF
TRBV6-1,-,few,TRBJ2-3,TGTGCCAGCAGGCGGGGATGGGACACAGATACGCAGTATTTT,CASRRGWDTDTQYF
TRBV7-2,-,-,TRBJ1-5,TGTGCCAGCAGCCCGGTTAGCTACAATCAGCCCCAGCATTTT,CASSPVSYNQPQHF
TRBV13,-,few,TRBJ1-1,TGTGCCAGCAGCTTAGGGGCGGGGAACACTGAAGCTTTCTTT,CASSLGAGNTEAFF
TRBV30,-,-,TRBJ2-6,TGTGCCTGGAGGGATACAGGCGGTGGGGCCAACGTCCTGACTTTC,CAWRDTGGGANVLTF
TRBV9,TRBD2,-,TRBJ2-1,TGTGCCAGCAGCGTAGGCCCTGGGACTAGCGGGAGCAGCTCCTACAATGAGCAGTTCTTC,CASSVGPGTSGSSSYNEQFF
TRBV5-5,TRBD1,-,TRBJ2-7,TGTGCCAGCAGCCCCGGGACAGTCGCTTCCTACGAGCAGTACTTC,CASSPGTVASYEQYF
TRBV4-3,-,-,TRBJ1-4,TGCGCCAGCAGTCGCGTGCGGGAGGCCCTTAATGAAAAACTGTTTTTT,CASSRVREALNEKLFF
TRBV4-3,-,-,TRBJ2-7,TGCGCCAGCAGCCGCGGGACGGTGGGGGGCTACGAGCAGTACTTC,CASSRGTVGGYEQYF
TRBV5-1,-,-,TRBJ1-3,TGCGCCAGCAGCTCGGTGTCGGGGAGCACCTCTGGAAACACCATATATTTT,CASSSVSGSTSGNTIYF
TRBV18,-,-,TRBJ2-3,TGTGCCAGCTCACCATCCGGACAGCGCACAGATACGCAGTATTTT,CASSPSGQRTDTQYF
TRBV27,TRBD1,few,TRBJ2-7,TGTGCCGAAGACAGGGGGGCGGACGAGCAGTACTTC,CAEDRGADEQYF
TRBV19,-,-,TRBJ2-7,TGTGCCAGTAGTATAGGACACGCCCGCTCCTACGAGCAGTACTTC,CASSIGHARSYEQYF
TRBV6-5,TRBD2,-,TRBJ2-3,TGTGCCAGCAGTTACAGGGACTACCGGGATACGCAGTATTTT,CASSYRDYRDTQYF
TRBV29-1,-,-,TRBJ2-5,TGCAGCGCCCGGGAATCCGGCTGGGAGACCCAGTACTTC,CSARESGWETQYF
TRBV4-1,TRBD2,-,TRBJ2-1,TGTGCCAGCAGCCAAGATCGAGCGGGGGGGCCAAATGAGCAGTTCTTC,CASSQDRAGGPNEQFF
TRBV30,TRBD2,-,TRBJ2-3,TGTGCCTGGACTAGCGGGAGAGATACGCAGTATTTT,CAWTSGRDTQYF